This T cell receptor beta chain was sequenced during a study of T cell responses to AZD1222 COVID-19 vaccine. Germline values: CDR1 MNHEY, CDR2 SMNVEV (reference sequence). The CDR3 extends over 15 amino acids. V lost 5 bases and J 6 bases, leaving 17 bases between the germline ends. Notes on this clone: Its specificity is not known.

TCRdb's copy holds only in-frame clones and misses some; the assay was immunoSEQ multiplex PCR. The table includes approximately 180,000 clones, 90% to 95% detected once. Findings and limits, study-wide: Following two doses of AZD1222, Spike-specific TCR breadth and depth rose. Of the AZD1222 recipients, only five or six were seropositive at baseline. Donor demographics were predominantly white British with a female majority; clonal diversity may be underestimated. Without day 14 samples, only post-peak T cell repertoires were studied.

The sequencing here drew on peripheral blood, taken 28 days after the second dose of the MenACWY control vaccine. The source of this sequence is an adult who received the MenACWY meningococcal vaccine as a control. This chain uses TRBV27 with TRBJ1-5; D may be TRBD1 (5 bases). The DNA for the CDR3 is TGTGCCAGCAGTAGTAGGACAAATTCGGCTCAGCCCCAGCATTTT. It codes for CASSSRTNSAQPQHF.